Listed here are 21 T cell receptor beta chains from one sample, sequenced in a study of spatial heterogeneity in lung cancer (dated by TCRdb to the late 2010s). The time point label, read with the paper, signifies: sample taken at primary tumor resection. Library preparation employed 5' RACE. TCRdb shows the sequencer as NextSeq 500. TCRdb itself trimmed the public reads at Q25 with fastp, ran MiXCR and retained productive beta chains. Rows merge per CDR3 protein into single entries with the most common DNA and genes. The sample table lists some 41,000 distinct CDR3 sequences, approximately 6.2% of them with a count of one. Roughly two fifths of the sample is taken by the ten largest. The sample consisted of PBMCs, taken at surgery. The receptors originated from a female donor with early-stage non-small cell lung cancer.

CDR3 in DNA: TGTGCCAGTAGTACCCCCAGGACAGGTCATCGTAGTGGCTACACCTTC. Encoded protein: CASSTPRTGHRSGYTF. The rearrangement links TRBV19 to TRBJ1-2, with TRBD1 matching 7 bases. The trim removed 4 bases at V and 7 bases at J, leaving 15 bases unmatched. Germline V CDR1 and CDR2: LNHDA, SQIVND (reference sequence). The CDR3 runs to 16 residues.

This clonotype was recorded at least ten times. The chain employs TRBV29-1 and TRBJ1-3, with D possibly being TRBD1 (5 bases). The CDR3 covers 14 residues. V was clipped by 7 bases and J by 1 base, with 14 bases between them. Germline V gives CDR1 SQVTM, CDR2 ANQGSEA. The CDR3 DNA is TGCAGCGCAGTGACGGGACCGTCTGGAAACACCATATATTTT. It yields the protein CSAVTGPSGNTIYF.

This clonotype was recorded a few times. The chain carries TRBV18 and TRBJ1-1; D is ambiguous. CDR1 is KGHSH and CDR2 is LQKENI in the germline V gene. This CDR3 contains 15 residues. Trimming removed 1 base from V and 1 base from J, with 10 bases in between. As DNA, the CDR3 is TGTGCCAGCTCACCACGGGGAGACCCGAACACTGAAGCTTTCTTT. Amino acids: CASSPRGDPNTEAFF.

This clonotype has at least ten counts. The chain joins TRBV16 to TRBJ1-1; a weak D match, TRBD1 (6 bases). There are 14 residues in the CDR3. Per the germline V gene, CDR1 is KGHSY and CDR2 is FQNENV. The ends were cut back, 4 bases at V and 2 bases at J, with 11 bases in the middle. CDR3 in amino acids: CASSRWTVNTEAFF. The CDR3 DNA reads TGTGCCAGCAGCCGCTGGACAGTTAACACTGAAGCTTTCTTT.

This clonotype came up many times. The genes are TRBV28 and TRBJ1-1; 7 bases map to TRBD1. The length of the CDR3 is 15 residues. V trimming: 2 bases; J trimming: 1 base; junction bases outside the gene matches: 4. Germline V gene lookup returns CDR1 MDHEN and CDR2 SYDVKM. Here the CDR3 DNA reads TGTGCCAGCAGTTTACCGACAGGGAGGAACACTGAAGCTTTCTTT. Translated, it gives CASSLPTGRNTEAFF.

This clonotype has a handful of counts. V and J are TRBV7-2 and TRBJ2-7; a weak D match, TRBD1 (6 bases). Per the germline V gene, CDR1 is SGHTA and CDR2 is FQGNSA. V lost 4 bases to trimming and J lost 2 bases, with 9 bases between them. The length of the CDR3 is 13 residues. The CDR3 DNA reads TGTGCCAGCAGCTGGGGGCAGACCTACGAGCAGTACTTC. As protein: CASSWGQTYEQYF.

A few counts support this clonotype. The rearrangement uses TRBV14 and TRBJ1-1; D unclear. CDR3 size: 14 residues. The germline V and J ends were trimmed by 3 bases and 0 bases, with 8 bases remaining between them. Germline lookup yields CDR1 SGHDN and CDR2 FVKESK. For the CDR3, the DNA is TGTGCCAGCAGCCACTATTTTCTGAACACTGAAGCTTTCTTT. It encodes CASSHYFLNTEAFF. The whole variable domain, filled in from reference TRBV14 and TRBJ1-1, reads EAGVTQFPSHSVIEKGQTVTLRCDPISGHDNLYWYRRVMGKEIKFLLHFVKESKQDESGMPNNRFLAERTGGTYSTLKVQPAELEDSGVYFCASSHYFLNTEAFFGQGTRLTVV.

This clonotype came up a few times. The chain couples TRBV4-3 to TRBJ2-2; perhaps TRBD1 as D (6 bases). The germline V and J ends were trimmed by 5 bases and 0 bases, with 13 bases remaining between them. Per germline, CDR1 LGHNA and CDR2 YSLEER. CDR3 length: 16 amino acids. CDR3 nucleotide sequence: TGCGCCAGCAGCAGGGGGACGTTAGCGAACACCGGGGAGCTGTTTTTT. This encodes CASSRGTLANTGELFF.

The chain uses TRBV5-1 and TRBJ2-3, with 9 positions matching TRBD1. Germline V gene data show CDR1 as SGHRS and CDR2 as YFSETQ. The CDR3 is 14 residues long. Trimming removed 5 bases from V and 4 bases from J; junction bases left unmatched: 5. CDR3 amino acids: CASSTGQGPDTQYF. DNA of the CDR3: TGCGCCAGCAGTACAGGACAGGGGCCAGATACGCAGTATTTT.

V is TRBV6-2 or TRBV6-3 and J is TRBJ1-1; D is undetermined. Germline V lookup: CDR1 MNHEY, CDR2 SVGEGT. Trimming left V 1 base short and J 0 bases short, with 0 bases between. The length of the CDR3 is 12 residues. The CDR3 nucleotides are TGTGCCAGCAGTTACTTGAACACTGAAGCTTTCTTT. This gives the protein CASSYLNTEAFF.

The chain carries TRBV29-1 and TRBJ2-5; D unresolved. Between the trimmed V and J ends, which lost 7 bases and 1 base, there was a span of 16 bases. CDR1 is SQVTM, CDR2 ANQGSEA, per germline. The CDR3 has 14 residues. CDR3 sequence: CSASSFVGQETQYF. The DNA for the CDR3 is TGCAGCGCTTCAAGTTTTGTAGGCCAAGAGACCCAGTACTTC.

CDR3 in amino acids: CATKNEGTSGYTF. Here the CDR3 DNA reads TGTGCCACTAAGAATGAGGGGACGAGTGGCTACACCTTC. The chain employs TRBV19 and TRBJ1-2; TRBD1 is a possible D gene (5 bases). CDR1 and CDR2 from the germline V gene are LNHDA and SQIVND (reference sequence). V was trimmed by 10 bases and J by 7 bases, leaving 19 bases between them. This CDR3 has 13 residues.

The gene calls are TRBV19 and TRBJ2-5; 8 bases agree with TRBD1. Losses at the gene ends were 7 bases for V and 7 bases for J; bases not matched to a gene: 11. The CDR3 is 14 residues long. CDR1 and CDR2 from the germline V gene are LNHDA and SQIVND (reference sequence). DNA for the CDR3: TGTGCCAGTATGCCAGGGGGCCATCTCCGGACCCAGTACTTC. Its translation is CASMPGGHLRTQYF.

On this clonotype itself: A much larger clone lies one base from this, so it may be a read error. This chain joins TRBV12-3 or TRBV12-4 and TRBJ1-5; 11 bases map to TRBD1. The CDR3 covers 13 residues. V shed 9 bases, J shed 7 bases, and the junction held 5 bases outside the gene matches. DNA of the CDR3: TGTGCCAGGAGTGGGACAGGGGGACAGCCCCAGCATTTT. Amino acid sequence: CARSGTGGQPQHF.

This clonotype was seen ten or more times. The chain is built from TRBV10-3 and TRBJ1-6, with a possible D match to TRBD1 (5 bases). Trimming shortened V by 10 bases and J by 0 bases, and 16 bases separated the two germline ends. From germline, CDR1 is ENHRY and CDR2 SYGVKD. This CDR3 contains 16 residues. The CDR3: CATGLGGSSYNSPLHF. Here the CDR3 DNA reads TGTGCCACCGGTCTGGGGGGGAGCTCCTATAATTCACCCCTCCACTTT.

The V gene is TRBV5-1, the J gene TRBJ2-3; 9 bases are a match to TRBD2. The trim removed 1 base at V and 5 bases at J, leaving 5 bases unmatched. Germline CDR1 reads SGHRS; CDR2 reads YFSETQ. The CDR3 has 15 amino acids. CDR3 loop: CASSLMRGGQDTQYF. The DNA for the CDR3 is TGCGCCAGCAGCTTGATGCGGGGGGGCCAAGATACGCAGTATTTT.

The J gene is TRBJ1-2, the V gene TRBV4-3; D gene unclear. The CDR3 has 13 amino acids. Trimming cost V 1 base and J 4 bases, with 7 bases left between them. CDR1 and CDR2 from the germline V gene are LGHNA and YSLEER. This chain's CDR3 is CASSQAGVYGYTF. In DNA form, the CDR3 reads TGCGCCAGCAGCCAAGCTGGGGTCTATGGCTACACCTTC.

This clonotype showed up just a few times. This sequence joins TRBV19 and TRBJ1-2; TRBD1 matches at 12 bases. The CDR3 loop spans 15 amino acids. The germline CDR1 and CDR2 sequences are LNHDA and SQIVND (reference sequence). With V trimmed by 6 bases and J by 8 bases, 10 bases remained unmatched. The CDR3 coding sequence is TGTGCCAGTAGGGCACCGGGACAGGGGGCTGTCGGCTACACCTTC. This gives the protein CASRAPGQGAVGYTF.

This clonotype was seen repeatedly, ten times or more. This CDR3 reads CASSQRISGPTDTQYF. In DNA form, the CDR3 reads TGTGCCAGCAGCCAAAGGATATCTGGTCCCACAGATACGCAGTATTTT. The chain recombines TRBV7-8 with TRBJ2-3, with D hard to call. The germline CDR1 and CDR2 sequences are SGHVS and FQNEAQ. There are 16 residues in the CDR3. The V end lost 5 bases, the J end lost 2 bases, and 17 bases lay between the germline ends.

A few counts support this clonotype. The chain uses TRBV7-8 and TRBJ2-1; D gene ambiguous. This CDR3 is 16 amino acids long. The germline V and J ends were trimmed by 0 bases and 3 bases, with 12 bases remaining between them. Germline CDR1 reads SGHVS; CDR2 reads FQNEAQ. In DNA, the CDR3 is TGTGCCAGCAGCTTAGCACTGGGTCCCTACTACAATGAGCAGTTCTTC. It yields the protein CASSLALGPYYNEQFF.

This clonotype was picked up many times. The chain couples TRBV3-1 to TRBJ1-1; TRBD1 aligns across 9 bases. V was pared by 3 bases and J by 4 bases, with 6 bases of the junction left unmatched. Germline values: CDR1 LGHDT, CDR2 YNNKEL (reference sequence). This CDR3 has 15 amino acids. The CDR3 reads CASSHLTGGGTEAFF. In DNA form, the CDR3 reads TGTGCCAGCAGCCACCTGACAGGGGGAGGCACTGAAGCTTTCTTT. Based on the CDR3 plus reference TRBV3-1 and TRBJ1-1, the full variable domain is DTAVSQTPKYLVTQMGNDKSIKCEQNLGHDTMYWYKQDSKKFLKIMFSYNNKELIINETVPNRFSPKSPDKAHLNLHINSLELGDSAVYFCASSHLTGGGTEAFFGQGTRLTVV.